One and the same sample provided the 29 T cell receptor beta chains below, sequenced in a study of monozygotic twins with inflammatory bowel disease. TCRdb reprocessed the 5' RACE reads, with one entry per CDR3 protein and no DNA. The sample's table shows 300,000 to 400,000 distinct CDR3 sequences. Sequenced material: blood. These TCRs come from a human donor with ulcerative colitis or Crohn's disease, or a healthy co-twin of an affected twin (not recorded which).

The rearrangement links TRBV4-1 to TRBJ1-2. CDR3 length equals 14 residues. The V gene's germline CDR1 is MGHRA and CDR2 YSYEKL. The CDR3 spells CASSQAAPVYGYTF.

The chain carries TRBV21-1 and TRBJ1-5. TRBV21-1 is a pseudogene. This CDR3 comprises 14 residues. CDR3 sequence: CASSKGSGNQPQHF.

The chain employs TRBV5-5 and TRBJ2-1; TCRdb's D gene call, TRBD2, goes unchecked for lack of DNA. The CDR3 has 16 amino acids. Germline lookup yields CDR1 SGHKS and CDR2 YYEKEE (reference sequence). The CDR3 sequence: CASSQWTSGRINEQFF.

This chain links TRBV12-3 or TRBV12-4 with TRBJ1-5; TCRdb's D gene call, TRBD1, goes unchecked for lack of DNA. CDR3 size: 17 residues. CDR3 sequence: CASSLGQGLYSNQPQHF.

The rearrangement links TRBV19 to TRBJ2-1; TCRdb gives TRBD1 as the D gene, but with no DNA this cannot be confirmed. CDR1 is LNHDA, CDR2 SQIVND, per germline (reference sequence). The CDR3 covers 16 residues. The CDR3 spells CASSQTGPWESNEQFF.

V is TRBV29-1 and J is TRBJ2-2. This CDR3 is built from 14 residues. Germline CDR1 SQVTM, CDR2 ANQGSEA. CDR3 amino acids: CSAKNSANTGELFF.

This chain joins TRBV6-5 and TRBJ1-6; TCRdb returns TRBD1, unconfirmable since there is no DNA. This CDR3 has 15 amino acids. CDR1 is MNHEY, CDR2 SVGAGI, per germline. CDR3 sequence: CASSYSSSGYSPLHF.

V gene TRBV28 combines with J gene TRBJ2-7; TCRdb's D gene call, TRBD1, goes unchecked for lack of DNA. The CDR3 consists of 16 residues. Per germline, CDR1 MDHEN and CDR2 SYDVKM. The CDR3 spells CASSLFGFLGRSEQYF.

The chain is built from TRBV5-1 and TRBJ2-7; absent DNA, TCRdb's TRBD1 call cannot be checked. Germline V gene sequence: CDR1 SGHRS, CDR2 YFSETQ. The CDR3 has 15 residues. Here the CDR3 reads CASSFGGGISYEQYF. The full variable domain, with the rest looked up from reference TRBV5-1 and TRBJ2-7, is KAGVTQTPRYLIKTRGQQVTLSCSPISGHRSVSWYQQTPGQGLQFLFEYFSETQRNKGNFPGRFSGRQFSNSRSEMNVSTLELGDSALYLCASSFGGGISYEQYFGPGTRLTVT.

The rearrangement links TRBV5-1 to TRBJ2-1. Per germline, CDR1 SGHRS and CDR2 YFSETQ. The CDR3 is made up of 13 amino acids. CDR3 in amino acids: CASSLVTVPEQFF.

The rearrangement joins TRBV27 to TRBJ2-1; the TCRdb D gene call, TRBD1, has no DNA to confirm it. The germline V gene encodes CDR1 MNHEY and CDR2 SMNVEV (reference sequence). The CDR3 is 14 amino acids. The CDR3 loop is CAIKTGTGGDEQFF.

The V and J genes are TRBV7-9 and TRBJ1-1. Germline V gene data show CDR1 as SEHNR and CDR2 as FQNEAQ (reference sequence). This CDR3 comprises 12 residues. The CDR3 reads CASSPEGTEAFF.

The V call is TRBV12-3 or TRBV12-4, the J call TRBJ1-5; the D gene TCRdb calls, TRBD1, cannot be checked with no DNA. This CDR3 comprises 17 residues. CDR3: CASSFDRATMGNQPQHF.

The chain joins TRBV7-6 to TRBJ1-4; TCRdb's D gene call, TRBD1, goes unchecked for lack of DNA. CDR1 is SGHVS and CDR2 is FNYEAQ in the germline V gene. The CDR3 has 15 amino acids. CDR3 in amino acids: CASSRRDGRNEKLFF.

The genes are TRBV4-1 and TRBJ2-1; TCRdb calls TRBD2, which cannot be checked without DNA. This CDR3 is 16 amino acids long. CDR1 is MGHRA and CDR2 is YSYEKL in the germline V gene. This CDR3 is CASSQDQAGGYNEQFF.

The CDR3: CASSQGQATYEQYF. The V gene is TRBV13, the J gene TRBJ2-7; TCRdb lists TRBD1, though no DNA is available to test this call. The CDR3 covers 14 residues. Germline-derived CDR1 and CDR2 are PRHDT and FYEKMQ (reference sequence).

V usage is TRBV7-9 and J usage is TRBJ1-2; TCRdb gives TRBD1 as the D gene, but with no DNA this cannot be confirmed. There are 16 residues in the CDR3. Germline V gene lookup returns CDR1 SEHNR and CDR2 FQNEAQ (reference sequence). The CDR3 spells CASSLGDGGYDYGYTF.

The rearrangement joins TRBV28 to TRBJ1-1; TCRdb lists TRBD1, though no DNA is available to test this call. Germline V gene sequence: CDR1 MDHEN, CDR2 SYDVKM. This CDR3 contains 17 residues. The CDR3 region is CASREGGLLEKNTEAFF.

The chain recombines TRBV5-1 with TRBJ2-3; the TCRdb call, TRBD2, lacks DNA for checking. Germline lookup yields CDR1 SGHRS and CDR2 YFSETQ. The CDR3 has 13 residues. CDR3 protein: CASKLAGGDTQYF.

This chain links TRBV6-1 with TRBJ2-7; checking the TCRdb D call of TRBD1 is not possible without DNA. This CDR3 is built from 18 residues. Germline values: CDR1 MNHNS, CDR2 SASEGT. The CDR3 loop is CASSPGTGGKEFSYEQYF.

The rearrangement joins TRBV3-1 to TRBJ2-7. CDR1 and CDR2 from the germline V gene are LGHDT and YNNKEL (reference sequence). This CDR3 comprises 13 residues. The CDR3 protein is CASSQIRAYEQYF.

The chain links TRBV6-5 to TRBJ2-2; TCRdb indicates TRBD1, and absent DNA this call remains unverified. CDR1 is MNHEY, CDR2 SVGAGI, per germline. This CDR3 is built from 15 residues. The CDR3 loop reads CASSYGGTPSGELFF.

The rearrangement uses TRBV20-1 and TRBJ2-1; TCRdb's D gene call, TRBD2, goes unchecked for lack of DNA. CDR1 DFQATT and CDR2 SNEGSKA come from the germline V gene (reference sequence). The CDR3 has 15 residues. The CDR3 loop is CSARATSGSYNEQFF.

J is TRBJ2-1 and V is TRBV5-1; TCRdb reports TRBD2, a call that lacks DNA to check it against. The CDR3 is made up of 15 amino acids. Germline V lookup: CDR1 SGHRS, CDR2 YFSETQ. CDR3 region: CASRERESSYNEQFF.

The chain uses TRBV6-5 and TRBJ2-5; TCRdb proposes TRBD1, but this gene call is untestable without DNA. Germline lookup yields CDR1 MNHEY and CDR2 SVGAGI. The CDR3 has 12 residues. CDR3 sequence: CASSRDDRNLYF.

The chain is built from TRBV28 and TRBJ2-3; TCRdb calls TRBD1, which cannot be checked without DNA. In germline, CDR1 is MDHEN, CDR2 SYDVKM. The length of the CDR3 is 15 residues. The CDR3 loop is CASSLTGTSTDTQYF.

This chain uses TRBV28 with TRBJ1-2; with no DNA, the TCRdb D assignment of TRBD1 cannot be verified. This CDR3 has 17 residues. Germline assignment: CDR1 MDHEN and CDR2 SYDVKM. The CDR3 sequence: CASSLPGPGAGGYGYTF.

V gene TRBV11-3 combines with J gene TRBJ2-1; TCRdb designates TRBD1, a call that cannot be tested without DNA. From germline, CDR1 is SGHNT and CDR2 YENEEA. There are 13 residues in the CDR3. The CDR3 loop is CASSLEGGRKQFF.

V and J are TRBV20-1 and TRBJ2-7; the TRBD2 assignment by TCRdb is unverifiable without DNA. Germline values: CDR1 DFQATT, CDR2 SNEGSKA (reference sequence). The CDR3 has 14 amino acids. This CDR3 is CSARGVAGGGEQYF.